A selection of T cell receptor beta chains follows, all from one sample in a study of blood T cells in healthy people across ages. TCRdb re-analysed the 5' RACE reads in MiXCR, keeping a single row per CDR3 protein. This table has almost 300,000 distinct CDR3 sequences, roughly 29% appearing once. Sequencing was carried out using blood. Receptors were obtained from a woman in her seventies in good health. CDR3s leave out the opening cysteine and the closing phenylalanine or tryptophan. Fields, in order: clone size, J gene, V gene, CDR3 protein. Rows may omit the clone size; those that give it use once, few, many or a size class.

clone size: NA; J gene: TRBJ2-1; V gene: TRBV28; CDR3 protein: ASSSDWGRSYNEQF
clone size: few; J gene: TRBJ2-4; V gene: TRBV12-3/TRBV12-4; CDR3 protein: ASSRVGTKNIQY
clone size: few; J gene: NA; V gene: TRBV5-1; CDR3 protein: ASSLGGSGTGVGETQY
clone size: NA; J gene: TRBJ2-1; V gene: TRBV7-9; CDR3 protein: ASSPGLGRF
clone size: few; J gene: TRBJ2-2; V gene: TRBV5-1; CDR3 protein: ASSVLDSTGEQF
clone size: many; J gene: TRBJ1-1; V gene: TRBV28; CDR3 protein: ASSPGTANTEAF
clone size: many; J gene: TRBJ2-1; V gene: TRBV29-1; CDR3 protein: SVVQRSYNEQF
clone size: NA; J gene: TRBJ2-5; V gene: TRBV29-1; CDR3 protein: SVNRRDGTQY
clone size: many; J gene: TRBJ1-6; V gene: TRBV7-9; CDR3 protein: ASSFWEDGNSPLH
clone size: NA; J gene: TRBJ2-3; V gene: TRBV19; CDR3 protein: ASSTPARGADTQY
clone size: few; J gene: TRBJ2-1; V gene: TRBV20-1; CDR3 protein: SALTSGRAQYNEQF
clone size: few; J gene: TRBJ2-7; V gene: TRBV4-3; CDR3 protein: ASSQLADGSYEQY
clone size: many; J gene: TRBJ2-1; V gene: TRBV2; CDR3 protein: ASSRTASSYNEQF
clone size: few; J gene: TRBJ1-2; V gene: TRBV12-3/TRBV12-4; CDR3 protein: ASSLLYGYT
clone size: once; J gene: TRBJ1-2; V gene: TRBV4-1; CDR3 protein: ASSRTPGGLGYGYT
clone size: few; J gene: TRBJ2-1; V gene: TRBV20-1; CDR3 protein: SAESSLAGGYNEQF
clone size: NA; J gene: TRBJ2-3; V gene: TRBV11-2; CDR3 protein: ASSLIPSTDTQY
clone size: few; J gene: TRBJ2-7; V gene: TRBV29-1; CDR3 protein: SVTRAGSYEQY
clone size: NA; J gene: TRBJ1-4; V gene: TRBV12-3/TRBV12-4; CDR3 protein: ASRQGVESEKLF
clone size: NA; J gene: TRBJ2-5; V gene: TRBV7-8; CDR3 protein: ASTQRGSAETQY
clone size: many; J gene: TRBJ2-7; V gene: TRBV24-1; CDR3 protein: ATRSGEGPSSYEQY
clone size: few; J gene: TRBJ1-5; V gene: TRBV20-1; CDR3 protein: SARDRRRGSNQPQH
clone size: many; J gene: TRBJ2-2; V gene: TRBV27; CDR3 protein: ASSPQAGINTGELF
clone size: many; J gene: TRBJ2-5; V gene: TRBV29-1; CDR3 protein: SVETGGVETQY
clone size: NA; J gene: TRBJ2-1; V gene: TRBV3-1; CDR3 protein: ASSQTVLAGGGEQF
clone size: few; J gene: TRBJ2-2; V gene: TRBV10-2; CDR3 protein: ASTGGRVTGELF
clone size: NA; J gene: TRBJ1-2; V gene: TRBV5-1; CDR3 protein: ASSYDLNYGYT
clone size: NA; J gene: TRBJ2-3; V gene: TRBV29-1; CDR3 protein: SVRLAGTDTQY
clone size: NA; J gene: NA; V gene: TRBV27; CDR3 protein: ASSPQGGTLYEQY
clone size: NA; J gene: TRBJ1-4; V gene: TRBV3-1; CDR3 protein: ASSHRTGGAEGEKLF
clone size: many; J gene: TRBJ2-7; V gene: TRBV6-6; CDR3 protein: ASSYITSGSHEQY
clone size: NA; J gene: TRBJ1-5; V gene: TRBV12-3/TRBV12-4; CDR3 protein: ASRARGQGGQPQH
clone size: NA; J gene: TRBJ2-6; V gene: TRBV12-3/TRBV12-4; CDR3 protein: ASSASLAGGFGANVLT
clone size: few; J gene: TRBJ1-4; V gene: TRBV6-6; CDR3 protein: ASSRTGETNEKLF
clone size: NA; J gene: TRBJ2-2; V gene: TRBV6-5; CDR3 protein: ASSYSQGNRASGELF
clone size: few; J gene: TRBJ2-5; V gene: TRBV5-1; CDR3 protein: ASSLAGDFIETQY
clone size: NA; J gene: TRBJ2-7; V gene: TRBV6-5; CDR3 protein: ASSWSGVGYEQY
clone size: once; J gene: TRBJ2-5; V gene: TRBV7-8; CDR3 protein: AVPTQETQY
clone size: NA; J gene: NA; V gene: TRBV29-1; CDR3 protein: SVSSGAYEQY
clone size: NA; J gene: NA; V gene: TRBV7-2; CDR3 protein: ASSAGTRYAEQF
clone size: NA; J gene: TRBJ2-3; V gene: TRBV10-3; CDR3 protein: AISLGTGDDTQY
clone size: once; J gene: TRBJ1-2; V gene: TRBV12-3/TRBV12-4; CDR3 protein: ASSLGGGSLYGYT
clone size: few; J gene: TRBJ2-7; V gene: TRBV28; CDR3 protein: ASSPHYEQY
clone size: NA; J gene: TRBJ2-5; V gene: TRBV9; CDR3 protein: ASSVEVSQETQY
clone size: few; J gene: TRBJ2-3; V gene: TRBV18; CDR3 protein: ASSPPRENTQY
clone size: NA; J gene: TRBJ2-5; V gene: TRBV7-9; CDR3 protein: ASSFVLAEETQY
clone size: many; J gene: TRBJ2-5; V gene: TRBV7-8; CDR3 protein: ASSLVQGQETQY
clone size: NA; J gene: TRBJ2-1; V gene: TRBV6-2/TRBV6-3; CDR3 protein: ASSYSVTSGPIPSSYNEQF
clone size: NA; J gene: TRBJ2-3; V gene: TRBV28; CDR3 protein: ASTEGASSTDTQY
clone size: NA; J gene: TRBJ1-1; V gene: TRBV5-1; CDR3 protein: ASSPREGLGAF